This T cell receptor beta chain was retrieved from a study of OX40 agonist ivuxolimab in advanced cancers. Background on the study: Clinicians treated patients with ivuxolimab, an agonistic anti-OX40 (CD134) antibody. Study findings and constraints: Researchers report that CD8+ T cells had, on average, more expanded clones than CD4+.

Points on this clone: Its antigen is not identified.

Measured with immunoSEQ multiplex PCR; TCRdb has only the in-frame clones, and not every one. The table includes about 83,000 clones, about 88% detected once. CDR3 size: 14 residues. Per the germline V gene, CDR1 is SGHNT and CDR2 is YYREEE (reference sequence). The V end was cut by 4 bases, the J end by 5 bases, with 15 bases between. The chain has TRBV5-4 and TRBJ1-2; D is uncertain. This sample comprised CD4+ or CD8+ T cells sorted from blood, obtained in a trial of the OX40 agonist ivuxolimab. The receptor was isolated from an adult with an advanced solid tumor such as melanoma, head and neck, liver or kidney cancer. CDR3 nucleotide sequence: TGTGCCAGCAGCCCCCGGCAGGCGATTTATGGCTACACCTTC. Its translation is CASSPRQAIYGYTF.